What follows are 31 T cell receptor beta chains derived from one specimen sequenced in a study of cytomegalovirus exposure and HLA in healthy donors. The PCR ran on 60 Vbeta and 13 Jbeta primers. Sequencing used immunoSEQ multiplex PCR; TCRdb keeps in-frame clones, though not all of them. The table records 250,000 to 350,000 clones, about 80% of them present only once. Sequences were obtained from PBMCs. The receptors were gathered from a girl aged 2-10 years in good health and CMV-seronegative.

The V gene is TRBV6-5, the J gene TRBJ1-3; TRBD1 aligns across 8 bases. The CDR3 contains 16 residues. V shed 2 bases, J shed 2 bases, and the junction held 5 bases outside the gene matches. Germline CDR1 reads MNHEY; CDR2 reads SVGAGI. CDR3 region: CASSYLTQGAGNTIYF. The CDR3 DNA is TGTGCCAGCAGTTACCTGACACAGGGGGCTGGAAACACCATATATTTT.

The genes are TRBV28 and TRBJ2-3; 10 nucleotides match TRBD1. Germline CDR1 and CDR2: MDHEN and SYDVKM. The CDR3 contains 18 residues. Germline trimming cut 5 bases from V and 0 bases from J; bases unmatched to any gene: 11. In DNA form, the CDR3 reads TGTGCCAGCAGTACAAGGACAGGGGGTCCCCCTAGCACAGATACGCAGTATTTT. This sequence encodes CASSTRTGGPPSTDTQYF.

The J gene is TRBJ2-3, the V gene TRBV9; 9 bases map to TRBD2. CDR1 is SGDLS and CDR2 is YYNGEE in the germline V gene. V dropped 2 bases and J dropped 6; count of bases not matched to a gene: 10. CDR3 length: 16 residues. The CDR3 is CASSVRVGLATDTQYF. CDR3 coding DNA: TGTGCCAGCAGCGTCCGTGTTGGACTAGCGACTGATACGCAGTATTTT.

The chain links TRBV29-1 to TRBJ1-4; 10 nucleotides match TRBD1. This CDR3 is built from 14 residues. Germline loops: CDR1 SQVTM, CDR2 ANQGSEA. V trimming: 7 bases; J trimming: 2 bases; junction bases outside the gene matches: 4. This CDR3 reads CSAGQGGTNEKLFF. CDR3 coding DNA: TGCAGCGCTGGACAGGGGGGGACTAATGAAAAACTGTTTTTT.

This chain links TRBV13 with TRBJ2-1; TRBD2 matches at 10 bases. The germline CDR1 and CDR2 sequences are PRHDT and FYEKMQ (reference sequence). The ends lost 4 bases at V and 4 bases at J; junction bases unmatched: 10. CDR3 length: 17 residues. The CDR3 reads CASSSSGRMGGYNEQFF. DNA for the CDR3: TGTGCCAGCAGCTCTAGCGGGAGAATGGGGGGATACAATGAGCAGTTCTTC.

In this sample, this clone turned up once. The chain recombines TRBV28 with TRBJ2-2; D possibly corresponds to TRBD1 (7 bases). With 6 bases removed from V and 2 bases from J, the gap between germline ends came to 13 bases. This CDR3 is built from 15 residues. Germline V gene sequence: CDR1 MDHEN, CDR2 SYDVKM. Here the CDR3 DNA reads TGTGCCAGCAGACGCGGAGGGGGCAACACCGGGGAGCTGTTTTTT. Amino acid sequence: CASRRGGGNTGELFF.

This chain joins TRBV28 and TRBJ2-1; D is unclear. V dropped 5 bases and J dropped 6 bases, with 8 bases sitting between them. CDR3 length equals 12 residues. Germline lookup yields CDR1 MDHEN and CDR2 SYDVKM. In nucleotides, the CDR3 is TGTGCCAGCAGTCCAGTGGTCAATGAGCAGTTCTTC. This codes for CASSPVVNEQFF.

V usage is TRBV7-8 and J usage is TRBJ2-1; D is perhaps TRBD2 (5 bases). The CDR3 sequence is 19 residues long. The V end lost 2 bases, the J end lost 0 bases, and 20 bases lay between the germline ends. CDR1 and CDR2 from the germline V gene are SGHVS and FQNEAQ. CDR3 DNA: TGTGCCAGCAGCTTACATTTTAGGTTGGGCGGGCGCTCCTACAATGAGCAGTTCTTC. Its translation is CASSLHFRLGGRSYNEQFF.

The DNA of the CDR3 is TGTGCCAGCAGCTTGGCCGGGGGGGAACTTCAGTACTTC. Translating gives CASSLAGGELQYF. The chain recombines TRBV5-4 with TRBJ2-7; 8 bases line up with TRBD2. The germline V gene encodes CDR1 SGHNT and CDR2 YYREEE (reference sequence). There are 13 residues in the CDR3. After removal of 0 bases from V and 10 bases from J, the junction contained 6 bases not matched to a gene.

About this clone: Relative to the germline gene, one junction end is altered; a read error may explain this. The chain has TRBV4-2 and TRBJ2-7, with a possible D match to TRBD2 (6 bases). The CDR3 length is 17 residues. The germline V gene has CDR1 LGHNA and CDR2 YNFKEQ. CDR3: CASSEEVSASVNYEQYF. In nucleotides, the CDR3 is TGTGCCAGCAGCGAAGAGGTGTCGGCTAGCGTAAACTACGAGCAGTACTTC.

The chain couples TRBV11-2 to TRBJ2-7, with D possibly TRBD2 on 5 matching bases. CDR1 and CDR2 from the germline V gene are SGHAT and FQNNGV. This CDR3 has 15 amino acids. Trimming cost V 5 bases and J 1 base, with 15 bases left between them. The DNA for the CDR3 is TGTGCCAGCAGCCTCGCTAGGAGGCGTTCCTACGAGCAGTACTTC. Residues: CASSLARRRSYEQYF.

The CDR3 here is CASSPRQFSGELFF. In DNA form, the CDR3 reads TGTGCCAGCAGTCCCAGACAGTTTTCCGGGGAGCTGTTTTTT. The chain recombines TRBV6-5 with TRBJ2-2, with a possible D match to TRBD1 (5 bases). The CDR3 loop spans 14 amino acids. V gave up 5 bases and J gave up 6 bases, with 13 bases separating them. From germline, CDR1 is MNHEY and CDR2 SVGAGI.

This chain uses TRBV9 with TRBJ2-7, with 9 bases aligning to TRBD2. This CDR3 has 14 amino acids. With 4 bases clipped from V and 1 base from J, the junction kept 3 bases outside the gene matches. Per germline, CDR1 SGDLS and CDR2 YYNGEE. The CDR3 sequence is CASSKREESYEQYF. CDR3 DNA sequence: TGTGCCAGCAGCAAGCGGGAGGAATCCTACGAGCAGTACTTC.

The CDR3 reads CASSFLGQGVFQPQHF. The CDR3 bases are TGTGCCAGCAGTTTCTTGGGACAGGGAGTTTTTCAGCCCCAGCATTTT. V and J are TRBV28 and TRBJ1-5; 9 positions agree with TRBD1. The CDR3 contains 16 residues. V shed 3 bases and J 6 bases; nucleotides not matched to a gene: 9. Per germline, CDR1 MDHEN and CDR2 SYDVKM.

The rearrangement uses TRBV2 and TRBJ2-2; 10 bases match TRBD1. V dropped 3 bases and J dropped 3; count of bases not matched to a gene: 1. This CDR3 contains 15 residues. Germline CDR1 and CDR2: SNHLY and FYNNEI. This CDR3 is CASSDGQGDTGELFF. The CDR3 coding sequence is TGTGCCAGCAGTGATGGACAGGGGGACACCGGGGAGCTGTTTTTT.

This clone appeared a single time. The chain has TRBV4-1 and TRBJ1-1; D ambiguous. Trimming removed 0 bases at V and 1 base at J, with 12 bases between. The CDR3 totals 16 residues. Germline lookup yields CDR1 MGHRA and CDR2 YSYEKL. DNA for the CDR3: TGCGCCAGCAGCCAAGATCAATGGGCGGGGAACACTGAAGCTTTCTTT. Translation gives CASSQDQWAGNTEAFF.

This CDR3 is CASSVGSGIGYTF. As DNA, the CDR3 is TGTGCCAGCAGCGTAGGATCAGGGATCGGCTACACCTTC. The rearrangement uses TRBV7-9 and TRBJ1-2; a weak D match, TRBD1 (5 bases). This CDR3 is 13 amino acids long. Germline lookup yields CDR1 SEHNR and CDR2 FQNEAQ (reference sequence). With 5 bases removed from V and 8 bases from J, the gap between germline ends came to 15 bases. Combining the CDR3 with reference TRBV7-9 and TRBJ1-2 gives the whole variable domain DTGVSQNPRHKITKRGQNVTFRCDPISEHNRLYWYRQTLGQGPEFLTYFQNEAQLEKSRLLSDRFSAERPKGSFSTLEIQRTEQGDSAMYLCASSVGSGIGYTFGSGTRLTVV.

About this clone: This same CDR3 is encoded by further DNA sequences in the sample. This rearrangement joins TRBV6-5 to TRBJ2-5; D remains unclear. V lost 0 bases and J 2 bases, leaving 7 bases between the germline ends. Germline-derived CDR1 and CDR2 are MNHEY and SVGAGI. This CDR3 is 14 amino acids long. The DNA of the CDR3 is TGTGCCAGCAGTTACTCCAGCGAACAAGAGACCCAGTACTTC. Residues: CASSYSSEQETQYF.

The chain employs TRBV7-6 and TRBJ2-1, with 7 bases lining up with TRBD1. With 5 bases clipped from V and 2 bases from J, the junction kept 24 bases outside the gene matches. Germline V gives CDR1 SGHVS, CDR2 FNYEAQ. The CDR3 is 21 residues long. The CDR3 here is CASSRGEPDRINDMTYNEQFF. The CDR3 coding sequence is TGTGCCAGCAGCCGAGGGGAACCGGACAGGATTAATGATATGACCTACAATGAGCAGTTCTTC.

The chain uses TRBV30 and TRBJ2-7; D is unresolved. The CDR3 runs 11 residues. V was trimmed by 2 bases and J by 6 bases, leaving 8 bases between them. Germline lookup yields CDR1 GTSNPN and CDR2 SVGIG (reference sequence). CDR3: CAWSMSGEQYF. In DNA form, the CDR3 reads TGTGCCTGGAGTATGTCGGGCGAGCAGTACTTC.

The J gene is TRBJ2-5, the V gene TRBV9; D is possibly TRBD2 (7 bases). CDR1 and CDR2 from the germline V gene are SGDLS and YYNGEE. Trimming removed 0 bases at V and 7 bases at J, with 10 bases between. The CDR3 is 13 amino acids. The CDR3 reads CASSVGRGGTQYF. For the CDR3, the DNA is TGTGCCAGCAGCGTAGGTAGGGGGGGGACCCAGTACTTC.

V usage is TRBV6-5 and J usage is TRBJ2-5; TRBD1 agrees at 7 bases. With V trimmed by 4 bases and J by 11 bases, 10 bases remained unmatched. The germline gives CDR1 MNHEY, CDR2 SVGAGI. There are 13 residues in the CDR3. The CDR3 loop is CASSSSYRGSQYF. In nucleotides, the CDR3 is TGTGCCAGCAGTTCGTCCTACAGGGGATCGCAGTACTTC.

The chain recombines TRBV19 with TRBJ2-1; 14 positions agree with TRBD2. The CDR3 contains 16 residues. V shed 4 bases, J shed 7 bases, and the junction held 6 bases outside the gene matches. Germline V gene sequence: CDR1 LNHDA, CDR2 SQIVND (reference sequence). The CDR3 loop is CASSRTSGRHSNEQFF. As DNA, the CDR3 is TGTGCCAGTAGTAGGACTAGCGGGAGGCATTCTAATGAGCAGTTCTTC.

The CDR3 sequence: CSVERVAGANYGYTF. In DNA, the CDR3 is TGCAGCGTTGAAAGGGTGGCAGGGGCTAACTATGGCTACACCTTC. V and J are TRBV29-1 and TRBJ1-2; D perhaps matches TRBD1 (6 bases). CDR3 length: 15 amino acids. Trimming removed 2 bases from V and 0 bases from J, with 13 bases in between. CDR1 and CDR2 (germline): SQVTM, ANQGSEA.

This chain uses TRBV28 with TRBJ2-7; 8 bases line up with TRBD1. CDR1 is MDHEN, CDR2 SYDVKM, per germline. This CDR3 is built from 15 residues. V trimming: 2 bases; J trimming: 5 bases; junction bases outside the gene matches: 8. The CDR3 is CASSLSGQGYDEQYF. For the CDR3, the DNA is TGTGCCAGCAGTTTAAGTGGACAGGGCTACGACGAGCAGTACTTC.

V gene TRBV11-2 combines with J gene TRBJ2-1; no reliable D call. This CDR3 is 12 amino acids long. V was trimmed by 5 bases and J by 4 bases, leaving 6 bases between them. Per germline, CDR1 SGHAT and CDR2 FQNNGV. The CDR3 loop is CASSPHYNEQFF. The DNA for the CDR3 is TGTGCCAGCAGCCCCCATTACAATGAGCAGTTCTTC.

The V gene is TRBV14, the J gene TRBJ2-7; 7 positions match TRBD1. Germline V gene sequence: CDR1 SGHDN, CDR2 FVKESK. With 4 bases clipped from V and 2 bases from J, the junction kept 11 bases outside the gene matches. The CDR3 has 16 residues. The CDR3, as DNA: TGTGCCAGCAGCCTTGCCCTCGGGACAGTAACCTACGAGCAGTACTTC. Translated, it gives CASSLALGTVTYEQYF.

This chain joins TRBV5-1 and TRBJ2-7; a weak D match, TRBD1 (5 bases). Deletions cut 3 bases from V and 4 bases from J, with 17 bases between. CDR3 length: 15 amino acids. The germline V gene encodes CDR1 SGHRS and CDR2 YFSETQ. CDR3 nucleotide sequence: TGCGCCAGCAGCTACCTGACAGAGCCAGGGTACGAGCAGTACTTC. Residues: CASSYLTEPGYEQYF.

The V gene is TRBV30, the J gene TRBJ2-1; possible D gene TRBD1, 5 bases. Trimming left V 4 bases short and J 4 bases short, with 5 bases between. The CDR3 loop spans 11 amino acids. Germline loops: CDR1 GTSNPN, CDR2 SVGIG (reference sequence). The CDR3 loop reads CAWTGYNEQFF. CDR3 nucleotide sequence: TGTGCCTGGACAGGGTACAATGAGCAGTTCTTC.

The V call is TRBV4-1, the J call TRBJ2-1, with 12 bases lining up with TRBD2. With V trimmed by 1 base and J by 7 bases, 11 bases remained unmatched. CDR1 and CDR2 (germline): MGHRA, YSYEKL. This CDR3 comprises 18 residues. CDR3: CASSQAVSLAGGSNEQFF. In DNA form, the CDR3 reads TGCGCCAGCAGCCAAGCAGTCTCACTAGCGGGGGGATCTAATGAGCAGTTCTTC.

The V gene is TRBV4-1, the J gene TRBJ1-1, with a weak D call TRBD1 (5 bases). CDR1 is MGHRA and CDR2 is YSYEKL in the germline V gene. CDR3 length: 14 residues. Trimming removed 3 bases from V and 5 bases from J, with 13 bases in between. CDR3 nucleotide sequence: TGCGCCAGCAGCCAGTCCAGGGTGACGACTGAAGCTTTCTTT. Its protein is CASSQSRVTTEAFF.